This T cell receptor (beta chain) came from a study of blood T cells in healthy people across ages. Background on the study: Capturing about one barcoded beta molecule per two T cells was achieved by template switching. Findings and limits, study-wide: Greater diversity and more naive CD4+ cells were seen in long-lived donors than in aged donors. For the donors, CMV status was unknown and possibly confounded expanded clonotype changes.

Primers used in a second PCR of roughly 6 to 12 cycles were a sample-barcoded 5' primer and a J-beta primer mix. A 12-random-nucleotide template-switch adaptor tagged each cDNA molecule. From the 5' RACE reads, TCRdb called clonotypes with MiXCR, one entry per CDR3 protein. The table has about 640,000 distinct CDR3 sequences, under 65% seen once. This clonotype was counted a few times. Its antigen is unidentified. This clonotype was obtained from a man in his 60s in good health. The sample comprised blood.

The CDR3 nucleotides read TGCGCCAGCAGCATCCTTAGCGGGTCTGGAGATACGCAGTATTTT. Protein: CASSILSGSGDTQYF. The V call is TRBV5-1, the J call TRBJ2-3, with 7 bases aligning to TRBD2. Unmatched junction bases numbered 10, after V lost 4 bases and J lost 5 bases. CDR1 is SGHRS and CDR2 is YFSETQ in the germline V gene. The CDR3 length is 15 residues.